The 13 T cell receptor beta chains given below trace back to one sample, sequenced in a study of Ad26.COV2.S vaccination and SARS-CoV-2 variants. Here immunoSEQ multiplex PCR was the method, and the copy in TCRdb shows in-frame clones only, minus some. In the table there are about 680,000 clones, more than 70% of which are singletons. Regarding treatment: some 20 received Ad26.COV2.S at low or high dose, single or two shots; 5 received placebo; per-sample allocation not given. The study sampled participants on day 63 after the first vaccine or placebo injection. Sequences were derived from peripheral blood, sampled in a trial of Ad26.COV2.S vaccine versus placebo. Receptor source: a person between 18 and 65 years old who received the Ad26.COV2.S COVID-19 vaccine or a placebo.

The chain uses TRBV9 and TRBJ1-6; D remains unclear. Trimming took off 3 bases at V and 9 bases at J, with 10 bases between the two ends. The CDR3 totals 13 residues. Germline CDR1 is SGDLS and CDR2 is YYNGEE. This CDR3 reads CASSALTSSPLHF. CDR3 coding DNA: TGTGCCAGCAGCGCCCTGACTTCTTCACCCCTCCACTTT.

The chain uses TRBV27 and TRBJ1-1, with D tentatively TRBD1 (6 bases). The length of the CDR3 is 16 residues. The V end lost 4 bases, the J end lost 0 bases, and 15 bases lay between the germline ends. Looked up from germline, CDR1 is MNHEY and CDR2 is SMNVEV (reference sequence). In DNA form, the CDR3 reads TGTGCCAGCAGTTCCCCCGGACAGCAAATGAACACTGAAGCTTTCTTT. This codes for CASSSPGQQMNTEAFF.

This chain links TRBV27 with TRBJ1-5, with 7 positions matching TRBD1. Germline V CDR1 and CDR2: MNHEY, SMNVEV (reference sequence). V lost 5 bases, J lost 0 bases, and 13 bases stayed unmatched. CDR3 size: 18 residues. The DNA for the CDR3 is TGTGCCAGCAGTCCACAGACAGGGATCGACTATAGCAATCAGCCCCAGCATTTT. This translates into CASSPQTGIDYSNQPQHF.

The chain uses TRBV2 and TRBJ2-3; D possibly corresponds to TRBD1 (7 bases). V lost 6 bases and J lost 2, with 12 bases in between. There are 14 residues in the CDR3. Germline loops: CDR1 SNHLY, CDR2 FYNNEI. The CDR3 DNA reads as TGTGCCAGCAGGCGGGACAGCACCACAGATACGCAGTATTTT. Translated, it gives CASRRDSTTDTQYF.

The rearrangement joins TRBV19 to TRBJ1-5, with D possibly matching TRBD1 (6 bases). The CDR3 contains 19 residues. Trimming stripped 3 bases from V and 3 bases from J, with 24 bases between. Germline V gene sequence: CDR1 LNHDA, CDR2 SQIVND (reference sequence). The CDR3 DNA follows: TGTGCCAGTAGTATTCCGGTGGGATATTGGCAGGGGAACAATCAGCCCCAGCATTTT. The encoded protein is CASSIPVGYWQGNNQPQHF.

The chain couples TRBV11-2 to TRBJ2-5, with 13 bases identical to TRBD2. Germline loops: CDR1 SGHAT, CDR2 FQNNGV. This CDR3 spans 16 amino acids. Germline trimming cut 3 bases from V and 4 bases from J; bases unmatched to any gene: 5. The chain's CDR3 is CASSLELAGGRETQYF. The CDR3 bases are TGTGCCAGCAGCTTGGAACTAGCGGGGGGGCGAGAGACCCAGTACTTC. Based on the CDR3 plus reference TRBV11-2 and TRBJ2-5, the full variable domain is EAGVAQSPRYKIIEKRQSVAFWCNPISGHATLYWYQQILGQGPKLLIQFQNNGVVDDSQLPKDRFSAERLKGVDSTLKIQPAKLEDSAVYLCASSLELAGGRETQYFGPGTRLLVL.

Here the CDR3 DNA reads TGTGCCTGGAACCCAGGGGCGAGTATGAACACTGAAGCTTTCTTT. Translation gives CAWNPGASMNTEAFF. This chain links TRBV30 with TRBJ1-1; tentative D call: TRBD1 (6 bases). The V and J ends lost 4 bases and 0 bases respectively, with 15 bases between them. Germline CDR1 and CDR2: GTSNPN and SVGIG (reference sequence). The CDR3 runs 15 residues.

J is TRBJ1-5 and V is TRBV6-6, with TRBD1 matching over 7 bases. V trimming: 0 bases; J trimming: 7 bases; junction bases outside the gene matches: 9. This CDR3 has 16 amino acids. The germline gives CDR1 MNHNY, CDR2 SVGAGI (reference sequence). The CDR3 sequence is CASSYSGSGTAQPQHF. The CDR3 region has the DNA TGTGCCAGCAGTTACTCGGGATCCGGGACAGCACAGCCCCAGCATTTT.

The chain has TRBV7-9 and TRBJ1-1; unclear D gene. Trimming stripped 7 bases from V and 5 bases from J, with 11 bases between. CDR1 is SEHNR, CDR2 FQNEAQ, per germline (reference sequence). The CDR3 totals 12 residues. The CDR3 nucleotides are TGTGCCAGCACTCAAGGGAGGACTGAAGCTTTCTTT. Translated: CASTQGRTEAFF.

This chain links TRBV7-6 with TRBJ2-7; possible D gene TRBD1, 7 bases. Germline V lookup: CDR1 SGHVS, CDR2 FNYEAQ. Trimming removed 4 bases at V and 0 bases at J, with 16 bases between. This CDR3 has 16 residues. The CDR3 bases are TGTGCCAGCAGCTGGCTCCAGGGGGGAGACTCCTACGAGCAGTACTTC. Amino acids: CASSWLQGGDSYEQYF.

The rearrangement links TRBV7-9 to TRBJ1-4; no definite D call. This CDR3 region has 16 residues. Germline V gene lookup returns CDR1 SEHNR and CDR2 FQNEAQ (reference sequence). Trimming cost V 1 base and J 0 bases, with 9 bases left between them. CDR3 bases: TGTGCCAGCAGCTTAGGGATTGTAGCAACTAATGAAAAACTGTTTTTT. Translated, it gives CASSLGIVATNEKLFF. Combining the CDR3 with reference TRBV7-9 and TRBJ1-4 gives the whole variable domain DTGVSQNPRHKITKRGQNVTFRCDPISEHNRLYWYRQTLGQGPEFLTYFQNEAQLEKSRLLSDRFSAERPKGSFSTLEIQRTEQGDSAMYLCASSLGIVATNEKLFFGSGTQLSVL.

The V call is TRBV19, the J call TRBJ2-7, with D unresolved. This CDR3 region has 14 residues. CDR1 is LNHDA, CDR2 SQIVND, per germline (reference sequence). The V gene lost 3 bases and the J gene lost 5 bases, with 14 bases spanning the gap. The CDR3 loop reads CASSMGNSQHEQYF. CDR3 in DNA: TGTGCCAGTAGTATGGGAAATAGCCAGCACGAGCAGTACTTC.

The chain links TRBV11-2 to TRBJ1-1; perhaps TRBD1 as D (6 bases). Germline values: CDR1 SGHAT, CDR2 FQNNGV. Trimming cost V 5 bases and J 3 bases, with 13 bases left between them. This CDR3 region has 14 residues. CDR3: CASSPRTGYTEAFF. The CDR3 DNA follows: TGTGCCAGCAGCCCTCGTACAGGGTACACTGAAGCTTTCTTT.